This T cell receptor beta chain originates from a study of T cells in Graves' hyperthyroidism and ophthalmopathy. Findings of the study overall: In blood, most of the thyroid clonotypes expanded above 0.001 were also present.

Each 10 ml fresh peripheral blood draw supplied the PBMCs. This clonotype was seen a single time. Its antigen is still unknown. The V and J ends lost 6 bases and 6 bases respectively, with 21 bases between them. CDR3 size: 15 residues. Amplified TCR beta CDR3 regions came from RNA transcripts. Using the HTBI primer set, a first-round RT-PCR was run on the TCR CDR3. In TCRdb, the multiplex PCR reads were re-called with MiXCR into one record per CDR3 protein. Here the sample spans 500,000 to 550,000 distinct CDR3 sequences, 20% being singletons. Sequenced: blood. This receptor was taken from a man aged 18 to 35 with Graves' hyperthyroidism. The V gene is TRBV12-3 or TRBV12-4, the J gene TRBJ2-7; a possible D gene is TRBD2 (5 bases). The CDR3 DNA follows: TGTGCCAGCAGCTACCAGGACTCTTGGTCGGGCGAGCAGTACTTC. Its translation: CASSYQDSWSGEQYF.